The clone carrying this T cell receptor beta chain was picked up a small number of times. Sequencing was performed with immunoSEQ multiplex PCR; in TCRdb, only in-frame clones are kept and a portion is missing. The sample records 200,000 to 300,000 clones, around four fifths being singletons. This entry comes from a study of blood T cell repertoires in COVID-19. Germline values: CDR1 LNHNV, CDR2 YYDKDF (reference sequence). This CDR3 has 15 residues. V was pared by 3 bases and J by 5 bases, with 9 bases of the junction left unmatched. This receptor was obtained from a man aged 55-75 years with acute or convalescent COVID-19. The chain recombines TRBV15 with TRBJ2-5, with 7 bases matching TRBD1. The sequenced sample was peripheral blood. CDR3 residues: CATSRTRGTEETQYF. The DNA for the CDR3 is TGTGCCACCAGCAGGACCAGGGGGACGGAGGAGACCCAGTACTTC.